This is a list of T cell receptor beta chains from one sample in a study of blood T cells in healthy people across ages. TCRdb itself ran the 5' RACE reads through MiXCR, one entry per CDR3 protein. The table lists approximately 320,000 distinct CDR3 sequences, 25% to 30% of them singletons. The specimen was blood. All receptors come from a woman in her 70s in good health. The CDR3 runs from the conserved cysteine through the conserved F or W. Clone size is not always given. Where it is, it says once, few, many or a class for expanded clones.

TRBJ2-4	few	TRBV5-5	CASSFAGLTGNIQYF
TRBJ2-5	few	TRBV2	CASGRSSDGETQYF
TRBJ2-5	few	TRBV4-1	CASSPQEETGLETQYF
TRBJ2-3	NA	TRBV5-6	CASSTKWLAGGDTQYF
TRBJ2-7	once	TRBV7-9	CASTMAGTSNYEQYF
TRBJ2-4	many	TRBV4-1	CASSQDDRVRSIQYF
TRBJ2-3	NA	TRBV9	CASSETSVWGDTQYF
TRBJ2-5	NA	TRBV11-3	CASSPGTGVGQETQYF
TRBJ1-5	few	TRBV2	CASSEARQGATVQPQHF
TRBJ1-1	few	TRBV6-2/TRBV6-3	CASSYGGGGVTEAFF
TRBJ1-1	few	TRBV7-2	CASSVQGTAEAFF
TRBJ1-3	NA	TRBV3-1	CACQRGLLGNTIYF
TRBJ2-1	NA	TRBV20-1	CSARGEWIAGANEQFF
TRBJ1-6	NA	TRBV7-3	CASSLEDRGNSPLHF